The 7 T cell receptor beta chains below were found in one sample sequenced in a study of Graves' ophthalmopathy and Graves' hyperthyroidism. The authors amplified TCR beta CDR3 regions from RNA transcripts. HTBI-primed first-round RT-PCR preceded second-round multiplex PCR. TCRdb passed the multiplex PCR reads through MiXCR, listing each CDR3 protein once. The sample holds a few hundred thousand distinct CDR3 sequences, approximately 21% seen once. Sequencing used peripheral blood. These receptor sequences come from a woman aged 50 to 60 with Graves' ophthalmopathy.

This clonotype was observed a few times. The rearrangement uses TRBV6-1 and TRBJ1-2; the match to TRBD1 covers 8 bases. The junction had 9 bases not matched to a gene; V was cut back by 1 base and J by 8 bases. The CDR3 extends over 15 amino acids. Germline CDR1 MNHNS, CDR2 SASEGT. Here the CDR3 reads CASSEVGQGAGGYTF. The CDR3 bases are TGTGCCAGCAGTGAAGTAGGGCAGGGGGCAGGAGGCTACACCTTC.

The chain has TRBV7-2 and TRBJ1-6, with D possibly being TRBD1 (6 bases). Trimming left V 3 bases short and J 9 bases short, with 12 bases between. The germline CDR1 and CDR2 sequences are SGHTA and FQGNSA. CDR3 size: 14 residues. CDR3 residues: CASSFNTGSSPLHF. In DNA form, the CDR3 reads TGTGCCAGCAGCTTTAACACAGGGAGTTCACCCCTCCACTTT. Using reference TRBV7-2 and TRBJ1-6 for the parts outside the CDR3, the full variable domain is GAGVSQSPSNKVTEKGKDVELRCDPISGHTALYWYRQSLGQGLEFLIYFQGNSAPDKSGLPSDRFSAERTGGSVSTLTIQRTQQEDSAVYLCASSFNTGSSPLHFGNGTRLTVT.

This clonotype was recorded at least ten times. This chain connects TRBV20-1 to TRBJ1-1, with D possibly matching TRBD1 (6 bases). Trimming removed 2 bases from V and 2 bases from J, with 9 bases in between. The germline CDR1 and CDR2 sequences are DFQATT and SNEGSKA (reference sequence). The CDR3 totals 13 residues. The CDR3 sequence: CSARRGGNTEAFF. The CDR3 nucleotides read TGCAGTGCTAGAAGAGGGGGAAACACTGAAGCTTTCTTT.

This clonotype was counted many times. The rearrangement joins TRBV24-1 to TRBJ1-2; D perhaps matches TRBD1 (5 bases). The CDR3 is 13 amino acids. V was shortened by 0 bases and J by 7 bases, with 8 bases between the two germline ends. Germline V CDR1 and CDR2: KGHDR, SFDVKD. In nucleotides, the CDR3 is TGTGCCACCAGTGATTTGCCCGGGGGTGGCTACACCTTC. It specifies CATSDLPGGGYTF.

This clonotype appeared many times. This sequence joins TRBV27 and TRBJ2-7, with 7 nucleotides matching TRBD1. This CDR3 comprises 16 residues. V gave up 6 bases and J gave up 6 bases; unmatched junction bases: 17. The germline V gene encodes CDR1 MNHEY and CDR2 SMNVEV (reference sequence). The chain's CDR3 is CASRKGAIGSLSEQYF. CDR3 sequence (DNA): TGTGCCAGCAGGAAGGGGGCGATAGGATCTCTCAGCGAGCAGTACTTC.

Regarding this clonotype: Given a much more abundant clone one base away, this may be a read error. The chain combines TRBV7-8 with TRBJ2-2; the D is unclear. Trimming took off 4 bases at V and 2 bases at J, with 5 bases between the two ends. Looked up from germline, CDR1 is SGHVS and CDR2 is FQNEAQ. The CDR3 is 13 residues long. CDR3 region: CASSSKNTGELFF. The CDR3 coding sequence is TGTGCCAGCAGCTCAAAAAACACCGGGGAGCTGTTTTTT.

This rearrangement joins TRBV5-1 to TRBJ2-2, with D unclear. The CDR3 runs 12 residues. V lost 8 bases, J lost 0 bases, and 5 bases lay in between. Germline lookup yields CDR1 SGHRS and CDR2 YFSETQ. CDR3 in DNA: TGCGCCAGTGGGACGAACACCGGGGAGCTGTTTTTT. Residues: CASGTNTGELFF. Variable domain in full (rest from reference TRBV5-1 and TRBJ2-2): KAGVTQTPRYLIKTRGQQVTLSCSPISGHRSVSWYQQTPGQGLQFLFEYFSETQRNKGNFPGRFSGRQFSNSRSEMNVSTLELGDSALYLCASGTNTGELFFGEGSRLTVL.